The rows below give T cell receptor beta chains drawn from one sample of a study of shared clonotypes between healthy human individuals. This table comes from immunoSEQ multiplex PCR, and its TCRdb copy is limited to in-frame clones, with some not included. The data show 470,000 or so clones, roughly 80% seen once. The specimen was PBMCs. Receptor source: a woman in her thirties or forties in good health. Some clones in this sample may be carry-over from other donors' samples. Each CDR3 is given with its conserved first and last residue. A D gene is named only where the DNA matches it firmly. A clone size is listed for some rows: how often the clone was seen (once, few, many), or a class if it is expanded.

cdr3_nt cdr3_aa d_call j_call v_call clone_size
TGTGCCAGCAGCAGCCAGCCGGGACAGGGACAAGAGACCCAGTACTTC CASSSQPGQGQETQYF TRBD1 TRBJ2-5 TRBV7-8 .
TGTGCCAGCAAAAGGCGTTGTACACAAAGTCGGGCCAACGTCCTGACTTTC CASKRRCTQSRANVLTF . TRBJ2-6 TRBV5-2 .
TGTGCCTGGAGTTCAGGGATATGGGGCACAGATACGCAGTATTTT CAWSSGIWGTDTQYF . TRBJ2-3 TRBV30 .
TGTGCCATCAGGTCGACAGGGGGCGGAAACACCATATATTTT CAIRSTGGGNTIYF TRBD1 TRBJ1-3 TRBV10-3 .
TGTGCCAGCAGCTTGACACGCTCGGTAGAGACCCAGTACTTC CASSLTRSVETQYF . TRBJ2-5 TRBV7-2 .
TGTGCCAGCAGCGGGGGCACCTATAGCAATCAGCCCCAGCATTTT CASSGGTYSNQPQHF . TRBJ1-5 TRBV28 .
TGTGCCAGCATTCCTCGCCTGGGGGGCACCGGGGAGCTGTTTTTT CASIPRLGGTGELFF . TRBJ2-2 TRBV27 .
TGTGCCAGCAGCAGTAGCGGGGAACGGGGCAACTATGGCTACACCTTC CASSSSGERGNYGYTF . TRBJ1-2 TRBV7-2 .
TGTGCCAGTAGTAGGGACAGATCGAACTTCCAGGGGGTCAATGAGCAGTTCTTC CASSRDRSNFQGVNEQFF TRBD1 TRBJ2-1 TRBV19 .
TGTGCCAGCAGCCCCATTTTGGGGGCGCCGTATTTCTTC CASSPILGAPYFF . TRBJ2-1 TRBV7-9 many
TGTGCCAGCAGCCCAAGGGGGTCAGGGAGTCGGTTGGATGGCTACACCTTC CASSPRGSGSRLDGYTF . TRBJ1-2 TRBV7-3 .
TGTGCCAGCAGTCGGAGATACTCTGGGGCCAACGTCCTGACTTTC CASSRRYSGANVLTF . TRBJ2-6 TRBV7-9 .
TGTGCCAGCAGTTTGGTCCGGGACAGGGCCACAGATACGCAGTATTTT CASSLVRDRATDTQYF TRBD1 TRBJ2-3 TRBV27 .
TGCGCCAGCAGCTTGTTATCGGGACTAGCCCAAGAGACCCAGTACTTC CASSLLSGLAQETQYF TRBD2 TRBJ2-5 TRBV5-1 .
TGTGCCAGCAGTATAGACGGGACAGCCTTATACGAGCAGTACTTC CASSIDGTALYEQYF TRBD1 TRBJ2-7 TRBV27 .
TGTGCCAGCAAGACTAGCGGCACCTACGAGCAGTACTTC CASKTSGTYEQYF TRBD2 TRBJ2-7 TRBV6-6 few
TGTGCCAGCAATATGGACGCCGGCTCTGGAAACACCATATATTTT CASNMDAGSGNTIYF . TRBJ1-3 TRBV5-6 .
TGTGCCAGCAGCCCCCATTTTAGGGGCGGGAGAAGGACAGATACGCAGTATTTT CASSPHFRGGRRTDTQYF TRBD2 TRBJ2-3 TRBV7-9 .
TGCGCCAGCGGCAGGGTATTCGACACTGAAGCTTTCTTT CASGRVFDTEAFF . TRBJ1-1 TRBV4-1 .
TGTGCCAGCAGCCAATTAGGCGGAGATGGGGAGACCCAGTACTTC CASSQLGGDGETQYF . TRBJ2-5 TRBV7-3 .
TGTGCCAGCAGTGTCTATTCTGGGAACACTGAAGCTTTCTTT CASSVYSGNTEAFF . TRBJ1-1 TRBV2 .
TGTGCCAGTAGTTCCGCCGGGACAGTATATACGCAGTATTTT CASSSAGTVYTQYF TRBD1 TRBJ2-3 TRBV19 .
TGTGCCAGCTCACCCGCTGTGGGCAATCAGCCCCAGCATTTT CASSPAVGNQPQHF . TRBJ1-5 TRBV18 many
TGTGCCAGCAGCCAAACAGGGGGCTATGGCTACACCTTC CASSQTGGYGYTF TRBD1 TRBJ1-2 TRBV14 .
TGTGCCAGCAGCCCTACCGGGACAGGGGTCGAGACCCAGTACTTC CASSPTGTGVETQYF TRBD1 TRBJ2-5 TRBV5-6 .
TGTGCCAGCAGTTTCGGACTAGCGGGAGGCCTCTCCTACAATGAGCAGTTCTTC CASSFGLAGGLSYNEQFF TRBD2 TRBJ2-1 TRBV28 .
TGTGCCAGCAGCTTAAGGGGCGGTGGGAGTGGGGATGAGCAGTTCTTC CASSLRGGGSGDEQFF . TRBJ2-1 TRBV11-2 .
TGTGCCAGCAGCTTAGCGCGGCTTCGGCAGTACTTC CASSLARLRQYF . TRBJ2-7 TRBV7-2 .
TGTGCCAGCAGTTACTCGATAAGACTAGACACCGGGGAGCTGTTTTTT CASSYSIRLDTGELFF . TRBJ2-2 TRBV6-5 .